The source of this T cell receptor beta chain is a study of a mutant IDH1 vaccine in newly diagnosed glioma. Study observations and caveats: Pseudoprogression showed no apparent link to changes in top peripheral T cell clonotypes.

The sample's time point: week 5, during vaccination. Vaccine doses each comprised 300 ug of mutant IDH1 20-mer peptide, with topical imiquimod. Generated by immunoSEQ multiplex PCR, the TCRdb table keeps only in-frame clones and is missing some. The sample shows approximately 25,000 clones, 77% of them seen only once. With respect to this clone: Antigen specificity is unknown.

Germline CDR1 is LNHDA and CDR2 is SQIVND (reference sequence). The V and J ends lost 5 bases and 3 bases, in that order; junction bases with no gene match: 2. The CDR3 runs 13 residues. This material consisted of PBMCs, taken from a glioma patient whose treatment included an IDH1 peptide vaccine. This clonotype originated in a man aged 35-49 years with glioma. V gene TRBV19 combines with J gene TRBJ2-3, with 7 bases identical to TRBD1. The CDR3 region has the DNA TGTGCCAGTAGTTTGGGACAGACAGATACGCAGTATTTT. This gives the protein CASSLGQTDTQYF.